What follows are 30 T cell receptor beta chains derived from one specimen sequenced in a study of T cells in narcolepsy. Sequencing was performed with immunoSEQ multiplex PCR; in TCRdb, only in-frame clones are kept and a portion is missing. The sample shows some 30,000 clones, 84% of them seen only once. The sequencing input was CD45RA- memory CD4+ T cells from PBMCs. The receptors originated from a human donor with narcolepsy.

The chain employs TRBV15 and TRBJ2-3; TRBD2 matches at 16 bases. Trimming removed 5 bases from V and 3 bases from J; junction bases left unmatched: 8. This CDR3 is 18 amino acids long. Germline V gene lookup returns CDR1 LNHNV and CDR2 YYDKDF (reference sequence). The CDR3: CATSGTSGGAIRTDTQYF. The CDR3 nucleotides read TGTGCCACCAGCGGGACTAGCGGGGGGGCCATAAGAACAGATACGCAGTATTTT.

The chain recombines TRBV27 with TRBJ1-5, with TRBD1 identical over 7 bases. Trimming removed 3 bases from V and 3 bases from J; junction bases left unmatched: 11. This CDR3 region has 17 residues. Germline lookup yields CDR1 MNHEY and CDR2 SMNVEV (reference sequence). The CDR3 DNA follows: TGTGCCAGCAGTTTTCTAATGGCAGGGGGTTCCAATCAGCCCCAGCATTTT. Residues: CASSFLMAGGSNQPQHF.

The chain uses TRBV2 and TRBJ2-5; maybe TRBD1 (5 bases). This CDR3 spans 14 amino acids. The V end lost 2 bases, the J end lost 3 bases, and 10 bases lay between the germline ends. Germline-derived CDR1 and CDR2 are SNHLY and FYNNEI. CDR3 protein: CASSEWGSKETQYF. In DNA, the CDR3 is TGTGCCAGCAGTGAATGGGGCTCAAAAGAGACCCAGTACTTC.

The chain has TRBV7-8 and TRBJ2-5, with 8 bases lining up with TRBD1. Germline CDR1 is SGHVS and CDR2 is FQNEAQ. The CDR3 totals 15 residues. V lost 5 bases to trimming and J lost 1 base; unmatched junction nucleotides: 6. In DNA form, the CDR3 reads TGTGCCAGCAGCCGAAGACAGGGGCCCCAAGAGACCCAGTACTTC. This translates into CASSRRQGPQETQYF.

In its sample, this clone was seen a few times. V usage is TRBV6-5 and J usage is TRBJ2-3; D possibly corresponds to TRBD2 (5 bases). The ends were cut back, 6 bases at V and 4 bases at J, with 11 bases in the middle. Per the germline V gene, CDR1 is MNHEY and CDR2 is SVGAGI. The CDR3 covers 13 residues. CDR3 sequence reads: CASRASWADTQYF. The CDR3 nucleotides are TGTGCCAGCAGGGCTAGCTGGGCAGATACGCAGTATTTT.

The CDR3 is CASSLPSGHETQYF. The DNA for the CDR3 is TGTGCCAGCAGCTTGCCCTCAGGGCACGAGACCCAGTACTTC. The chain is built from TRBV5-4 and TRBJ2-5; TRBD1 might be the D (5 bases). V was cut by 1 base and J by 5 bases, with 12 bases left in between. Germline V gene sequence: CDR1 SGHNT, CDR2 YYREEE (reference sequence). This CDR3 has 14 amino acids.

In this sample, this clone turned up once. The chain joins TRBV9 to TRBJ1-2; 7 bases are shared with TRBD1. The trim removed 4 bases at V and 5 bases at J, leaving 14 bases unmatched. This CDR3 has 16 amino acids. Germline CDR1 and CDR2: SGDLS and YYNGEE. This CDR3 is CASSPQDRPASYGYTF. The CDR3 bases are TGTGCCAGCAGCCCGCAGGACAGGCCCGCTTCTTATGGCTACACCTTC.

V and J are TRBV30 and TRBJ1-2; D perhaps matches TRBD1 (5 bases). The V gene lost 4 bases and the J gene lost 4 bases, with 13 bases spanning the gap. Germline loops: CDR1 GTSNPN, CDR2 SVGIG (reference sequence). The CDR3 spans 13 residues. Written as DNA, the CDR3 is TGTGCCTGGAAGGTGGGGGGGTCCTATGGCTACACCTTC. This translates into CAWKVGGSYGYTF.

Here the CDR3 reads CASSSRRVGGQETQYF. In DNA, the CDR3 is TGTGCCAGCAGCTCCCGTCGAGTTGGGGGGCAAGAGACCCAGTACTTC. The J gene is TRBJ2-5, the V gene TRBV7-8, with D possibly TRBD2 on 6 matching bases. The CDR3 extends over 16 amino acids. V shed 4 bases and J shed 2 bases, with 17 bases lying between them. Germline V gives CDR1 SGHVS, CDR2 FQNEAQ.

The chain couples TRBV9 to TRBJ2-5; tentative D call: TRBD1 (5 bases). The CDR3 is 14 residues long. Trimming stripped 3 bases from V and 5 bases from J, with 14 bases between. Germline CDR1 reads SGDLS; CDR2 reads YYNGEE. For the CDR3, the DNA is TGTGCCAGCAGCGCCCAAGGGGTACGGGAGACCCAGTACTTC. Translating gives CASSAQGVRETQYF.

V and J are TRBV5-1 and TRBJ2-3, with D perhaps matching TRBD1 (6 bases). Germline CDR1 SGHRS, CDR2 YFSETQ. Trimming left V 0 bases short and J 0 bases short, with 8 bases between. CDR3 size: 15 residues. The CDR3 reads CASSLGGLSTDTQYF. CDR3 bases: TGCGCCAGCAGCTTGGGGGGGCTCAGCACAGATACGCAGTATTTT.

This clone has only one observation. The genes are TRBV11-2 and TRBJ2-1; D perhaps matches TRBD2 (6 bases). The CDR3 length is 11 residues. Per the germline V gene, CDR1 is SGHAT and CDR2 is FQNNGV. The V gene lost 2 bases and the J gene lost 12 bases, with 8 bases spanning the gap. The chain's CDR3 is CASSLSRGQFF. The CDR3, as DNA: TGTGCCAGCAGCTTATCGCGGGGGCAGTTCTTC. The variable domain in full, with the rest retrieved from reference TRBV11-2 and TRBJ2-1, is EAGVAQSPRYKIIEKRQSVAFWCNPISGHATLYWYQQILGQGPKLLIQFQNNGVVDDSQLPKDRFSAERLKGVDSTLKIQPAKLEDSAVYLCASSLSRGQFFGPGTRLTVL.

The chain employs TRBV5-1 and TRBJ1-1, with D tentatively TRBD1 (6 bases). V was trimmed by 0 bases and J by 7 bases, leaving 10 bases between them. The CDR3 runs to 13 residues. Germline V CDR1 and CDR2: SGHRS, YFSETQ. The CDR3 DNA is TGCGCCAGCAGCTTGGCTGGAGGGGGTGAAGCTTTCTTT. It is translated as CASSLAGGGEAFF.

The CDR3 nucleotides are TGTGCCAGCAGTCAGGCGGGACTACCGCTAGAGACCCAGTACTTC. Amino acid sequence: CASSQAGLPLETQYF. The gene calls are TRBV6-1 and TRBJ2-5; TRBD2 matches at 7 bases. With V trimmed by 5 bases and J by 4 bases, 10 bases remained unmatched. Germline-derived CDR1 and CDR2 are MNHNS and SASEGT. There are 15 residues in the CDR3.

V usage is TRBV7-2 and J usage is TRBJ2-1, with 9 bases fitting TRBD1. Germline-derived CDR1 and CDR2 are SGHTA and FQGNSA. The V gene end was trimmed by 3 bases and the J gene end by 5 bases; junction bases not matched to a gene: 5. The CDR3 consists of 15 residues. In nucleotides, the CDR3 is TGTGCCAGCAGCTTCGGACAGGGGCACAACAATGAGCAGTTCTTC. Protein product: CASSFGQGHNNEQFF.

The chain has TRBV5-1 and TRBJ1-4, with unresolved D. The CDR3 length is 15 residues. In germline, CDR1 is SGHRS, CDR2 YFSETQ. Deletions cut 0 bases from V and 4 bases from J, with 10 bases between. For the CDR3, the DNA is TGCGCCAGCAGCTTGGTAGGGCAGATTAATGAAAAACTGTTTTTT. It encodes CASSLVGQINEKLFF.

This rearrangement joins TRBV6-5 to TRBJ1-2, with D possibly TRBD1 on 5 matching bases. The CDR3 loop spans 14 amino acids. V lost 6 bases and J 3 bases, leaving 14 bases between the germline ends. CDR1 is MNHEY and CDR2 is SVGAGI in the germline V gene. This CDR3 is CASSSITGDYGYTF. The CDR3 DNA follows: TGTGCCAGCAGCTCTATCACAGGTGACTATGGCTACACCTTC.

This clone was recorded only once. The genes are TRBV19 and TRBJ1-4; D may be TRBD1 (6 bases). Trimming removed 5 bases at V and 0 bases at J, with 13 bases between. The CDR3 runs 16 residues. In germline, CDR1 is LNHDA, CDR2 SQIVND (reference sequence). CDR3 in amino acids: CASSGITGSTNEKLFF. In DNA form, the CDR3 reads TGTGCCAGTAGTGGTATTACAGGGTCAACTAATGAAAAACTGTTTTTT.

Concerning this clone: The germline gene is not matched at one end of the junction; a read error may be the cause. The chain combines TRBV7-7 with TRBJ2-5; D might be TRBD1 (5 bases). Germline V gene data show CDR1 as SSHAT and CDR2 as FNYEAQ (reference sequence). This CDR3 comprises 13 residues. Written as DNA, the CDR3 is TGTGCTAGCAGCTTAGGGTACAGGGAGACCCAGTACTTC. This encodes CASSLGYRETQYF.

The J gene is TRBJ2-1, the V gene TRBV5-1, with TRBD2 matching 11 bases. The CDR3 is made up of 16 amino acids. Germline values: CDR1 SGHRS, CDR2 YFSETQ. Germline trimming cut 6 bases from V and 5 bases from J; bases unmatched to any gene: 10. CDR3 coding DNA: TGCGCCAGCAACGACCCGGTAGCGGGGGGGAACAATGAGCAGTTCTTC. Translating gives CASNDPVAGGNNEQFF.

The gene calls are TRBV7-2 and TRBJ1-5; no clear D gene. Germline V gene data show CDR1 as SGHTA and CDR2 as FQGNSA. Trimming took off 2 bases at V and 1 base at J, with 9 bases between the two ends. This CDR3 is 15 amino acids long. In nucleotides, the CDR3 is TGTGCCAGCAGCTTAAGTGTATCAAGCAATCAGCCCCAGCATTTT. As protein: CASSLSVSSNQPQHF. Supplemented by reference TRBV7-2 and TRBJ1-5, the full variable domain reads GAGVSQSPSNKVTEKGKDVELRCDPISGHTALYWYRQSLGQGLEFLIYFQGNSAPDKSGLPSDRFSAERTGGSVSTLTIQRTQQEDSAVYLCASSLSVSSNQPQHFGDGTRLSIL.

The rearrangement uses TRBV2 and TRBJ2-2, with D perhaps matching TRBD2 (6 bases). Germline CDR1 is SNHLY and CDR2 is FYNNEI. V was clipped by 4 bases and J by 5 bases, with 11 bases between them. The CDR3 contains 14 residues. The DNA of the CDR3 is TGTGCCAGCAGTGCGACTAGTTGGACCGGGGAGCTGTTTTTT. Protein sequence: CASSATSWTGELFF.

This clone was detected only a few times. This rearrangement joins TRBV27 to TRBJ2-7; no clear D. The CDR3 contains 14 residues. The germline V gene has CDR1 MNHEY and CDR2 SMNVEV (reference sequence). V lost 0 bases and J 4 bases, leaving 10 bases between the germline ends. Written as DNA, the CDR3 is TGTGCCAGCAGTTTATCTTCTTCCAGGTACGAGCAGTACGTC. This encodes CASSLSSSRYEQYV.

The chain combines TRBV30 with TRBJ1-2; tentative D call: TRBD1 (6 bases). The CDR3 is 11 residues long. V was cut by 2 bases and J by 9 bases, with 10 bases left in between. The germline V gene has CDR1 GTSNPN and CDR2 SVGIG (reference sequence). CDR3 amino acids: CAWSPRDSYTF. The CDR3, as DNA: TGTGCCTGGAGTCCCAGGGACAGCTACACCTTC. Filled out from reference TRBV30 and TRBJ1-2, the complete variable domain reads SQTIHQWPATLVQPVGSPLSLECTVEGTSNPNLYWYRQAAGRGLQLLFYSVGIGQISSEVPQNLSASRPQDRQFILSSKKLLLSDSGFYLCAWSPRDSYTFGSGTRLTVV.

The chain carries TRBV4-3 and TRBJ2-5, with a possible D match to TRBD1 (6 bases). V was shortened by 4 bases and J by 0 bases, with 9 bases between the two germline ends. This CDR3 has 14 residues. The germline V gene encodes CDR1 LGHNA and CDR2 YSLEER. The CDR3 loop is CASSRGGNQETQYF. CDR3 nucleotide sequence: TGCGCCAGCAGCCGTGGGGGCAACCAAGAGACCCAGTACTTC.

The J gene is TRBJ1-1, the V gene TRBV4-2; D remains unclear. Germline CDR1 reads LGHNA; CDR2 reads YNFKEQ. This CDR3 is built from 14 residues. The germline V and J ends were trimmed by 0 bases and 5 bases, with 10 bases remaining between them. CDR3: CASSQDKGRTEAFF. DNA of the CDR3: TGTGCCAGCAGCCAAGATAAAGGGAGAACTGAAGCTTTCTTT.

This chain links TRBV6-1 with TRBJ1-6; 9 bases map to TRBD1. The trim removed 2 bases at V and 7 bases at J, leaving 3 bases unmatched. Germline V gene data show CDR1 as MNHNS and CDR2 as SASEGT. The CDR3 runs 15 residues. In nucleotides, the CDR3 is TGTGCCAGCAGTGAAATCGGACAGGGGAATTCACCCCTCCACTTT. It specifies CASSEIGQGNSPLHF.

The V call is TRBV7-6, the J call TRBJ1-1; D is perhaps TRBD1 (6 bases). The length of the CDR3 is 16 residues. Between the trimmed V and J ends, which lost 3 bases and 4 bases, there was a span of 18 bases. Germline CDR1 reads SGHVS; CDR2 reads FNYEAQ. The CDR3 sequence is CASSFAPPEGGTEAFF. CDR3 sequence (DNA): TGTGCCAGCAGCTTCGCCCCTCCGGAGGGGGGCACTGAAGCTTTCTTT. Complete variable domain (other parts from reference TRBV7-6 and TRBJ1-1): GAGVSQSPRYKVTKRGQDVALRCDPISGHVSLYWYRQALGQGPEFLTYFNYEAQQDKSGLPNDRFSAERPEGSISTLTIQRTEQRDSAMYRCASSFAPPEGGTEAFFGQGTRLTVV.

The gene calls are TRBV18 and TRBJ2-7; 11 bases agree with TRBD1. The length of the CDR3 is 14 residues. Germline V gene data show CDR1 as KGHSH and CDR2 as LQKENI. The trim removed 3 bases at V and 5 bases at J, leaving 3 bases unmatched. The CDR3 spells CASSPGQGGHEQYF. Here the CDR3 DNA reads TGTGCCAGCTCACCGGGACAGGGGGGCCACGAGCAGTACTTC.

The chain carries TRBV19 and TRBJ2-6; D not certain. The CDR3 extends over 20 amino acids. CDR1 LNHDA and CDR2 SQIVND come from the germline V gene (reference sequence). V dropped 4 bases and J dropped 3 bases, with 25 bases sitting between them. CDR3 amino acids: CASSTLSRDYGFFGANVLTF. CDR3 DNA sequence: TGTGCCAGTAGTACACTTTCTCGAGATTACGGTTTTTTTGGGGCCAACGTCCTGACTTTC. The variable domain in full, with the rest retrieved from reference TRBV19 and TRBJ2-6, is DGGITQSPKYLFRKEGQNVTLSCEQNLNHDAMYWYRQDPGQGLRLIYYSQIVNDFQKGDIAEGYSVSREKKESFPLTVTSAQKNPTAFYLCASSTLSRDYGFFGANVLTFGAGSRLTVL.